This entry features one T cell receptor beta chain sequence. The identical CDR3 is also encoded by other nucleotide sequences in the sample. These data originate in a study of blood T cell repertoires in COVID-19. Produced via immunoSEQ multiplex PCR; TCRdb's table is partial and in-frame only. The data contain about 180,000 clones, 70% to 85% of them singletons. V lost 0 bases to trimming and J lost 7 bases, with 12 bases between them. In germline, CDR1 is LNHNV, CDR2 YYDKDF (reference sequence). The CDR3 consists of 15 residues. The origin of this receptor is a woman of 80 years or more with acute or convalescent COVID-19. The chain couples TRBV15 to TRBJ1-4; possible D gene TRBD1, 5 bases. Input material: peripheral blood. CDR3 sequence: CATSRDGGPGEKLFF. CDR3 in DNA: TGTGCCACCAGCAGAGACGGGGGTCCAGGTGAAAAACTGTTTTTT. The full variable domain, with the rest looked up from reference TRBV15 and TRBJ1-4, is DAMVIQNPRYQVTQFGKPVTLSCSQTLNHNVMYWYQQKSSQAPKLLFHYYDKDFNNEADTPDNFQSRRPNTSFCFLDIRSPGLGDTAMYLCATSRDGGPGEKLFFGSGTQLSVL.